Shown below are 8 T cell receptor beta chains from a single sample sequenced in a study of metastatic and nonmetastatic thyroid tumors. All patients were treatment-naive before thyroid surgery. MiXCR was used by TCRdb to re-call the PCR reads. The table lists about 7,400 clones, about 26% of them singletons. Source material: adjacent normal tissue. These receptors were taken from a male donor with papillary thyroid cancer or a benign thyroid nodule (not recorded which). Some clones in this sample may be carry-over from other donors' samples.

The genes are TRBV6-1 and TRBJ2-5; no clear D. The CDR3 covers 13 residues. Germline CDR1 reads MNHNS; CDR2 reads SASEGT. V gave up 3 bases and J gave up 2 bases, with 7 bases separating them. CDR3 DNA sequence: TGTGCCAGCAGTGAGGGCTCGCAAGAGACCCAGTACTTC. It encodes CASSEGSQETQYF.

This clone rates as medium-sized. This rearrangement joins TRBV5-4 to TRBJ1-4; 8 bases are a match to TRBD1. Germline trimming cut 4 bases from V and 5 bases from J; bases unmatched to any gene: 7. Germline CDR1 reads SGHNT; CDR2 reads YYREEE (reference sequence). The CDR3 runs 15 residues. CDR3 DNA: TGTGCCAGCAGCACTAACAGGGGGTTGAATGAAAAACTGTTTTTT. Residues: CASSTNRGLNEKLFF. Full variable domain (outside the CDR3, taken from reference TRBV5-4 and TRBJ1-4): ETGVTQSPTHLIKTRGQQVTLRCSSQSGHNTVSWYQQALGQGPQFIFQYYREEENGRGNFPPRFSGLQFPNYSSELNVNALELDDSALYLCASSTNRGLNEKLFFGSGTQLSVL.

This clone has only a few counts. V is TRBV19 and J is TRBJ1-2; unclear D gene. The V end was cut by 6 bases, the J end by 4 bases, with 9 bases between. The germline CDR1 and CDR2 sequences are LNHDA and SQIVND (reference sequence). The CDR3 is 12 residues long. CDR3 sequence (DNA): TGTGCCAGTAGAATAAGGAGCTATGGCTACACCTTC. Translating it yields CASRIRSYGYTF.

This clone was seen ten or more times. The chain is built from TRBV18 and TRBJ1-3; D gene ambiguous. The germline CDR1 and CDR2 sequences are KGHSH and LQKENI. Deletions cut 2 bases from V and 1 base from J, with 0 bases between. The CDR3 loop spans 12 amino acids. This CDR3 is CASSPSGNTIYF. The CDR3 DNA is TGTGCCAGCTCACCATCTGGAAACACCATATATTTT.

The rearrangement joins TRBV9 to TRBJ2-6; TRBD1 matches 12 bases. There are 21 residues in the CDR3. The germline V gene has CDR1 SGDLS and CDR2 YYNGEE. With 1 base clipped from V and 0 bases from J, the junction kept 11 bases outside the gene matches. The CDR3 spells CASSVRDRGLGAFSGANVLTF. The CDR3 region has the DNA TGTGCCAGCAGCGTAAGGGACAGGGGGCTGGGGGCTTTCTCTGGGGCCAACGTCCTGACTTTC.

The CDR3 spells CASSQSVATDTQYF. The CDR3 DNA reads TGTGCCAGCAGTCAGAGCGTAGCGACAGATACGCAGTATTTT. The rearrangement links TRBV5-5 to TRBJ2-3; a possible D gene is TRBD2 (5 bases). The germline gives CDR1 SGHKS, CDR2 YYEKEE (reference sequence). V lost 5 bases to trimming and J lost 3 bases, with 13 bases between them. CDR3 size: 14 residues.

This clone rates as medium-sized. The CDR3 nucleotides are TGTGCCAGCAGTGCCTCGGGGCGGCCTGGGGCCAACGTCCTGACTTTC. Translating it yields CASSASGRPGANVLTF. The rearrangement uses TRBV27 and TRBJ2-6, with D perhaps assigned TRBD1 or TRBD2 (5 bases each). V lost 5 bases and J lost 2, with 13 bases in between. The CDR3 loop spans 16 amino acids. In germline, CDR1 is MNHEY, CDR2 SMNVEV (reference sequence).

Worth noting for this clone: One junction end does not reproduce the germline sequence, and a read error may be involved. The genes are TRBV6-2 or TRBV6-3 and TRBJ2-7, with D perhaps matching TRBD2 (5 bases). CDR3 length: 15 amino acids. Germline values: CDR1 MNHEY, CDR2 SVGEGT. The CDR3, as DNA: TGTGCCAGAAGTCTTGGACTCGGTGCGGTCTACGAGCAGTCCTTC. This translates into CARSLGLGAVYEQSF.